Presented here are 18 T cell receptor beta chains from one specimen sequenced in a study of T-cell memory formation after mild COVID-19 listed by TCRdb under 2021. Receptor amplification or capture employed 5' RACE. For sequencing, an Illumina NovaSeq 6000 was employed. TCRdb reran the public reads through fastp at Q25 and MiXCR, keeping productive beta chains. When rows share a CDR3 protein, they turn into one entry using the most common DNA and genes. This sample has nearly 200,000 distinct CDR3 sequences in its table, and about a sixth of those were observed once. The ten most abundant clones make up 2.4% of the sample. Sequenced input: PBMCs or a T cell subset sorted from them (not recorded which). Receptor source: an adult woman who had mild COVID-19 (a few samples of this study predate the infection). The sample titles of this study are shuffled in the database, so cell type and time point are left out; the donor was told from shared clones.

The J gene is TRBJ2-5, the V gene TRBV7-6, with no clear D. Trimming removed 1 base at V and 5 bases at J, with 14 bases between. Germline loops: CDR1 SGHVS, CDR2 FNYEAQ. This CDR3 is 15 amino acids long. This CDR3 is CASSLVVAEGETQYF. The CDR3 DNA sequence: TGTGCCAGCAGCTTAGTGGTCGCCGAAGGGGAGACCCAGTACTTC.

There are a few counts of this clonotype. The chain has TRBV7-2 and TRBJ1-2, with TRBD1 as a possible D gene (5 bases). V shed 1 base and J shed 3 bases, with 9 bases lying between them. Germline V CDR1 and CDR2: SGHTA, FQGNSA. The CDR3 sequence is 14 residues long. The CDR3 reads CASSLDLGDYGYTF. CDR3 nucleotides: TGTGCCAGCAGCTTAGATCTAGGGGACTATGGCTACACCTTC.

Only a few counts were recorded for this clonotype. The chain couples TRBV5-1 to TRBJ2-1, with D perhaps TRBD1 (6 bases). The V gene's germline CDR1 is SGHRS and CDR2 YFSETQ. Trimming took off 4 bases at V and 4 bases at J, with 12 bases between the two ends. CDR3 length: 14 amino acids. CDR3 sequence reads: CASSAFDRYNEQFF. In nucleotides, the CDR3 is TGCGCCAGCAGCGCCTTCGACAGGTACAATGAGCAGTTCTTC. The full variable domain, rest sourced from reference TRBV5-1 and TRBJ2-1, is KAGVTQTPRYLIKTRGQQVTLSCSPISGHRSVSWYQQTPGQGLQFLFEYFSETQRNKGNFPGRFSGRQFSNSRSEMNVSTLELGDSALYLCASSAFDRYNEQFFGPGTRLTVL.

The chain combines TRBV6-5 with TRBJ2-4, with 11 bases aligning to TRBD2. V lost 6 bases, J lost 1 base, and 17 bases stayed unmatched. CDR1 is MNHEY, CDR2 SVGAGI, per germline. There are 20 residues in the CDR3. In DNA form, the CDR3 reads TGTGCCAGCAGCTCCAGACTAGCGGGGATGAGAATAGGGGCCAAAAACATTCAGTACTTC. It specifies CASSSRLAGMRIGAKNIQYF.

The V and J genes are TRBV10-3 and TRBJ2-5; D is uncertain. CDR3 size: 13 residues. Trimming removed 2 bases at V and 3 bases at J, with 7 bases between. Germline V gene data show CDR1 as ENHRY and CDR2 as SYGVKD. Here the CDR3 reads CAISEGVKETQYF. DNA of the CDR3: TGTGCCATCAGTGAGGGGGTCAAAGAGACCCAGTACTTC.

CDR3 region: CASSGSVSGNTIYF. CDR3 coding DNA: TGTGCCAGCAGCGGATCAGTCTCTGGAAACACCATATATTTT. V and J are TRBV9 and TRBJ1-3; the D is unclear. V was shortened by 3 bases and J by 0 bases, with 7 bases between the two germline ends. The CDR3 length is 14 residues. Germline V gene lookup returns CDR1 SGDLS and CDR2 YYNGEE.

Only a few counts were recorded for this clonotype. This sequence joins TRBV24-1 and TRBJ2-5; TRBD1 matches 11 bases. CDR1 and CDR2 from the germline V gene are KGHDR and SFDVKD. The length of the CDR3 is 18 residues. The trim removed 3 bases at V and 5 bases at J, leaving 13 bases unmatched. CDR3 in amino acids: CATSDAPGQGELWETQYF. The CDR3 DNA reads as TGTGCCACCAGTGATGCTCCGGGACAGGGGGAGCTGTGGGAGACCCAGTACTTC.

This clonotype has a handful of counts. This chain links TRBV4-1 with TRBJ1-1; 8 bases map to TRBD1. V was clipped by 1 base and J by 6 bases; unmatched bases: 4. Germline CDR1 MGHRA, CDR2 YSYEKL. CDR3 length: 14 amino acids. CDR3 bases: TGCGCCAGCAGCCAAGGGACAGGGAATCCTGAAGCTTTCTTT. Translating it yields CASSQGTGNPEAFF.

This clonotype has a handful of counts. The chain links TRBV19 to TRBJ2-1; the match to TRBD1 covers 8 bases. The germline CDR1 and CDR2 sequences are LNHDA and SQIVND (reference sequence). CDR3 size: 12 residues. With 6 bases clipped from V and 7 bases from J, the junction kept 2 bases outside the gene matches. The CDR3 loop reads CASRDRVNEQFF. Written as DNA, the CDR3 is TGTGCCAGTAGGGACAGGGTAAATGAGCAGTTCTTC.

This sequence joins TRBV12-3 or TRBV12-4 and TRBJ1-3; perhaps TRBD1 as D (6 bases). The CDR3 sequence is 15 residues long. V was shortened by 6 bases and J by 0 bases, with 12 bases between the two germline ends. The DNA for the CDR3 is TGTGCCAGCAGGCCAGGACAGAACTCTGGAAACACCATATATTTT. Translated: CASRPGQNSGNTIYF.

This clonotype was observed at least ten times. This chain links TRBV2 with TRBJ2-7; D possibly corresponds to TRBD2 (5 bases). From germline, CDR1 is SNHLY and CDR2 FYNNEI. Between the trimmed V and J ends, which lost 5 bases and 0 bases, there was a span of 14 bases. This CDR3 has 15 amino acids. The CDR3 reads CASSYRGRSSYEQYF. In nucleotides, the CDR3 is TGTGCCAGCAGTTATCGGGGTCGAAGCTCCTACGAGCAGTACTTC.

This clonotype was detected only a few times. CDR3 coding DNA: TGTGCCACCGAAGCGGGGGGGTCCTACAATGAGCAGTTCTTC. It codes for CATEAGGSYNEQFF. The chain joins TRBV24-1 to TRBJ2-1; 10 nucleotides match TRBD2. CDR3 size: 14 residues. The V gene's germline CDR1 is KGHDR and CDR2 SFDVKD. With V trimmed by 9 bases and J by 1 base, 2 bases remained unmatched.

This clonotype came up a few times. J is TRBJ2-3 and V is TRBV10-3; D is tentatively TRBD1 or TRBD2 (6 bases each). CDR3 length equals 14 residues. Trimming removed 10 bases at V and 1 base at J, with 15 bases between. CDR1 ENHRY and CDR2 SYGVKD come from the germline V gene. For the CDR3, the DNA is TGTGCCACCACGGGGGCGGTGGGCACAGATACGCAGTATTTT. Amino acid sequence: CATTGAVGTDTQYF.

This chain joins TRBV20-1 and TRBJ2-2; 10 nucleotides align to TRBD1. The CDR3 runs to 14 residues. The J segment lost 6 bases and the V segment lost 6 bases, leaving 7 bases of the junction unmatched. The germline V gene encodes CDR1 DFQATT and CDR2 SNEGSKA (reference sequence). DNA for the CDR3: TGCAGTGCCCCGGGACAGGGGTCCCCCGGGGAGCTGTTTTTT. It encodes CSAPGQGSPGELFF.

The CDR3 reads CASSLYSNEQFF. The DNA of the CDR3 is TGTGCCAGCAGTCTCTACTCCAATGAGCAGTTCTTC. The chain uses TRBV12-3 or TRBV12-4 and TRBJ2-1, with unresolved D. Trimming pared 5 bases from V and 6 bases from J, leaving 8 bases between. CDR3 length: 12 amino acids.

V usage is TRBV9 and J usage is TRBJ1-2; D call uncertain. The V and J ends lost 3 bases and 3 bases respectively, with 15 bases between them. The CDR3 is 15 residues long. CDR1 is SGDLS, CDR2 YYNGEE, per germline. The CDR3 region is CASSAGQALHYGYTF. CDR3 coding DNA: TGTGCCAGCAGCGCCGGGCAAGCACTCCACTATGGCTACACCTTC.

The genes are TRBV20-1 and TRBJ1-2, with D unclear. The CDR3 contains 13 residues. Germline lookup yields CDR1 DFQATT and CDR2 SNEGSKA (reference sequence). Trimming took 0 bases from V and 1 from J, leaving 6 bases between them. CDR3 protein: CSAREDGNYGYTF. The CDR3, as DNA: TGCAGTGCTAGAGAAGACGGTAACTATGGCTACACCTTC.

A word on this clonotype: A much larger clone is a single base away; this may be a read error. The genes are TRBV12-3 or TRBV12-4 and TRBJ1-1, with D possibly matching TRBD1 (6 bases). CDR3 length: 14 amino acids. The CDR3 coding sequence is TGTGCCAGCAGGGACGGGGGCGGGGCTACTGAAGTTTTCTTT. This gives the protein CASRDGGGATEVFF.